This passage covers 30 T cell receptor beta chains from one sample sequenced in a study of Graves' ophthalmopathy and Graves' hyperthyroidism. Amplification of TCR beta CDR3 regions used RNA transcripts. First-round RT-PCR employed HTBI primers, with a second-round multiplex PCR after it. TCRdb re-analysed the multiplex PCR reads in MiXCR, keeping a single row per CDR3 protein. The sample contains roughly 400,000 distinct CDR3 sequences, 15% to 19% of which appear only once. The sample comprised peripheral blood. All receptors come from a woman younger than 30 with stable Graves' hyperthyroidism.

This clonotype has a count of ten or more. The chain carries TRBV20-1 and TRBJ1-2, with D perhaps TRBD1 (6 bases). Germline CDR1 DFQATT, CDR2 SNEGSKA (reference sequence). The length of the CDR3 is 13 residues. V was cut by 0 bases and J by 8 bases, with 13 bases left in between. CDR3 residues: CSARDPGAGGYTF. CDR3 in DNA: TGCAGTGCTAGAGATCCAGGGGCTGGGGGCTACACCTTC.

This clonotype was picked up many times. V usage is TRBV14 and J usage is TRBJ1-2; tentative D call: TRBD1 (6 bases). This CDR3 has 11 amino acids. Germline V gives CDR1 SGHDN, CDR2 FVKESK. V was pared by 5 bases and J by 8 bases, with 9 bases between. CDR3 sequence (DNA): TGTGCCAGCAGCTTCGGACAGGGCTACACCTTC. Its protein is CASSFGQGYTF.

This clonotype came up many times. The chain couples TRBV7-6 to TRBJ1-5; 10 bases align to TRBD1. CDR3 length equals 14 residues. Unmatched junction bases numbered 3, after V lost 5 bases and J lost 5 bases. From germline, CDR1 is SGHVS and CDR2 FNYEAQ. CDR3: CASSQTGGDQPQHF. The CDR3 coding sequence is TGTGCCAGCAGCCAGACAGGGGGCGATCAGCCCCAGCATTTT.

This clonotype was observed many times. The V call is TRBV11-2, the J call TRBJ1-3; possible D gene TRBD1, 6 bases. The CDR3 is 16 residues long. Germline V gene data show CDR1 as SGHAT and CDR2 as FQNNGV. Trimming took off 6 bases at V and 4 bases at J, with 19 bases between the two ends. Here the CDR3 DNA reads TGTGCCAGCAGGTTAACCCTCAGGGGCCCCGGAAACACCATATATTTT. Its translation is CASRLTLRGPGNTIYF. The full variable domain, in which reference TRBV11-2 and TRBJ1-3 provide the parts outside the CDR3, is EAGVAQSPRYKIIEKRQSVAFWCNPISGHATLYWYQQILGQGPKLLIQFQNNGVVDDSQLPKDRFSAERLKGVDSTLKIQPAKLEDSAVYLCASRLTLRGPGNTIYFGEGSWLTVV.

This clonotype was recorded many times. This chain joins TRBV12-3 or TRBV12-4 and TRBJ2-5, with TRBD2 matching over 7 bases. The CDR3 is 14 amino acids. V gave up 6 bases and J gave up 5 bases; unmatched junction bases: 9. CDR3 in amino acids: CASSQATSTETQYF. The CDR3 coding sequence is TGTGCCAGCAGCCAAGCGACTAGCACGGAGACCCAGTACTTC.

This clonotype was picked up many times. The chain recombines TRBV7-2 with TRBJ1-1, with D possibly TRBD1 on 6 matching bases. Germline CDR1 SGHTA, CDR2 FQGNSA. This CDR3 has 15 amino acids. Trimming shortened V by 3 bases and J by 6 bases, and 17 bases separated the two germline ends. CDR3 DNA sequence: TGTGCCAGCAGCTTGGAGGGACTTAGGGGGGCTGAAGCTTTCTTT. Translated, it gives CASSLEGLRGAEAFF.

The sample holds many counts of this clonotype. V usage is TRBV14 and J usage is TRBJ1-1; D unresolved. Per germline, CDR1 SGHDN and CDR2 FVKESK. The CDR3 length is 14 residues. Trimming cost V 2 bases and J 0 bases, with 7 bases left between them. The CDR3 DNA reads as TGTGCCAGCAGCCAAAACGGTTTGAACACTGAAGCTTTCTTT. It translates to CASSQNGLNTEAFF.

V is TRBV7-2 and J is TRBJ2-4; D unclear. There are 11 residues in the CDR3. Germline V lookup: CDR1 SGHTA, CDR2 FQGNSA. Trimming removed 2 bases at V and 8 bases at J, with 4 bases between. Here the CDR3 DNA reads TGTGCCAGCAGCTTAAGTCACATTCAGTACTTC. It encodes CASSLSHIQYF.

As to this clonotype: The germline gene is not matched at one end of the junction; a read error may be the cause. The chain links TRBV18 to TRBJ1-1; D remains ambiguous. The CDR3 is 13 amino acids. CDR1 and CDR2 from the germline V gene are KGHSH and LQKENI. The CDR3 DNA reads TGTGCCGGCTCACCACAAGTTGAGTCTGAAGCTTTCTTT. Translating it yields CAGSPQVESEAFF.

This clonotype was counted at least ten times. This sequence joins TRBV6-1 and TRBJ2-7, with D uncertain. The V gene lost 1 base and the J gene lost 6 bases, with 16 bases spanning the gap. Germline V lookup: CDR1 MNHNS, CDR2 SASEGT. There are 15 residues in the CDR3. DNA for the CDR3: TGTGCCAGCAGTGAAGGGGCCCGGGCAGCCAGCGAGCAGTACTTC. This encodes CASSEGARAASEQYF.

This clonotype was observed many times. This chain links TRBV9 with TRBJ2-5, with 11 nucleotides matching TRBD1. J lost 5 bases, V lost 3 bases, and 6 bases had no gene match. CDR1 and CDR2 from the germline V gene are SGDLS and YYNGEE. The CDR3 consists of 15 residues. CDR3 DNA sequence: TGTGCCAGCAGCGCACGGACAGGGGGCACCGAGACCCAGTACTTC. This gives the protein CASSARTGGTETQYF.

Notes on this clonotype: Germline is not matched at one junction end, which may reflect a read error. The rearrangement links TRBV6-2 or TRBV6-3 to TRBJ2-4; unclear D gene. CDR1 and CDR2 (germline): MNHEY, SVGEGT. This CDR3 has 13 amino acids. CDR3 residues: CASSLSPGSTAGF. The CDR3 DNA sequence: TGTGCCAGCAGCTTATCTCCTGGAAGCACGGCTGGATTC.

This clonotype was observed many times. The rearrangement uses TRBV6-2 or TRBV6-3 and TRBJ1-5; D is unresolved. Per germline, CDR1 MNHEY and CDR2 SVGEGT. This CDR3 spans 16 amino acids. The V end lost 2 bases, the J end lost 0 bases, and 11 bases lay between the germline ends. Here the CDR3 DNA reads TGTGCCAGCAGTTACGGTCGAGGCTATAGCAATCAGCCCCAGCATTTT. It is translated as CASSYGRGYSNQPQHF.

This clonotype came up many times. CDR3 region: CASSLGWVNTEAFF. DNA for the CDR3: TGTGCCAGCAGCCTCGGCTGGGTGAACACTGAAGCTTTCTTT. The chain links TRBV6-5 to TRBJ1-1; D call uncertain. Germline V gene sequence: CDR1 MNHEY, CDR2 SVGAGI. The CDR3 covers 14 residues. V lost 6 bases, J lost 0 bases, and 11 bases lay in between.

This clonotype is medium-sized (0.01 to 0.1%) within its sample. This chain joins TRBV29-1 and TRBJ1-1, with no clear D. The CDR3 sequence is 14 residues long. Trimming pared 3 bases from V and 8 bases from J, leaving 19 bases between. Germline V gene sequence: CDR1 SQVTM, CDR2 ANQGSEA. In DNA, the CDR3 is TGCAGCGTTGATTCTAAGGCATGGGGAGAGGAAGCTTTCTTT. Translated: CSVDSKAWGEEAFF.

A note on this clonotype: This CDR3 fails to terminate in the conserved phenylalanine or tryptophan, so it likely reflects a read error. This chain links TRBV12-5 with TRBJ1-1, with a possible D match to TRBD1 (6 bases). The CDR3 is 14 amino acids. Germline V gene sequence: CDR1 LGHNT, CDR2 FRNRAP. The ends were cut back, 5 bases at V and 4 bases at J, with 14 bases in the middle. CDR3 DNA sequence: TGTGCTAGTGGTGAACAGGGTGGCTCCACTGAAGCTTTCTCT. Translated, it gives CASGEQGGSTEAFS.

In its sample, this clonotype was seen a few times. Possible read error: a much larger clone is one base away. Written as DNA, the CDR3 is TGTGCCAGCAGTTCCCTCCGACAGGGATCCTCCTTCTATGGCTACACCTTC. Protein: CASSSLRQGSSFYGYTF. The rearrangement joins TRBV12-3 or TRBV12-4 to TRBJ1-2; TRBD1 aligns across 7 bases. The ends lost 4 bases at V and 4 bases at J; junction bases unmatched: 15. This CDR3 has 17 amino acids.

In its sample, this clonotype was seen many times. The chain employs TRBV19 and TRBJ2-5; tentatively, D is TRBD1 (8 bases). V lost 3 bases and J lost 5, with 19 bases in between. Germline assignment: CDR1 LNHDA and CDR2 SQIVND (reference sequence). The CDR3 spans 16 residues. CDR3 in amino acids: CASSISVQGGRETQYF. The CDR3 region has the DNA TGTGCCAGTAGTATTTCGGTACAGGGGGGGAGGGAGACCCAGTACTTC.

In its sample, this clonotype was seen a few times. The chain carries TRBV7-9 and TRBJ1-2; no clear D. Germline V CDR1 and CDR2: SEHNR, FQNEAQ (reference sequence). The V and J ends lost 5 bases and 4 bases respectively, with 11 bases between them. CDR3 length equals 13 residues. CDR3 residues: CASSAGETYGYTF. The CDR3 DNA sequence: TGTGCCAGCAGCGCGGGTGAGACCTATGGCTACACCTTC.

This chain links TRBV4-2 with TRBJ1-5; no definite D call. V shed 4 bases and J shed 2 bases, with 15 bases lying between them. From germline, CDR1 is LGHNA and CDR2 YNFKEQ. CDR3 length: 16 amino acids. The CDR3 spells CASSPGVGGGNQPQHF. The CDR3 coding sequence is TGTGCCAGCAGCCCGGGAGTGGGTGGCGGCAATCAGCCCCAGCATTTT.

This clonotype was recorded many times. The gene calls are TRBV2 and TRBJ2-5; 10 bases align to TRBD2. The CDR3 contains 13 residues. V was clipped by 6 bases and J by 5 bases; unmatched bases: 3. Germline lookup yields CDR1 SNHLY and CDR2 FYNNEI. The CDR3 coding sequence is TGTGCCAGCAGATTGACTAGCGGGGAGACCCAGTACTTC. Its protein is CASRLTSGETQYF.

This clonotype showed up many times. The V call is TRBV9, the J call TRBJ1-1; D unclear. Trimming removed 3 bases from V and 0 bases from J, with 9 bases in between. The CDR3 is made up of 14 amino acids. Germline CDR1 is SGDLS and CDR2 is YYNGEE. The CDR3: CASSGKDLNTEAFF. The DNA of the CDR3 is TGTGCCAGCAGCGGGAAGGACCTGAACACTGAAGCTTTCTTT. The variable domain in full, completed from reference TRBV9 and TRBJ1-1, reads DSGVTQTPKHLITATGQRVTLRCSPRSGDLSVYWYQQSLDQGLQFLIQYYNGEERAKGNILERFSAQQFPDLHSELNLSSLELGDSALYFCASSGKDLNTEAFFGQGTRLTVV.

This clonotype was counted ten times or more. V usage is TRBV6-2 or TRBV6-3 and J usage is TRBJ2-5; 12 bases align to TRBD2. The germline V gene has CDR1 MNHEY and CDR2 SVGEGT. V trimming: 2 bases; J trimming: 1 base; junction bases outside the gene matches: 8. The CDR3 sequence is 18 residues long. The CDR3 is CASSYPNRLAGAQETQYF. Here the CDR3 DNA reads TGTGCCAGCAGTTACCCGAATCGACTAGCGGGAGCCCAAGAGACCCAGTACTTC.

The V gene is TRBV29-1, the J gene TRBJ2-7; possible D gene TRBD2, 6 bases. The V gene lost 7 bases and the J gene lost 2 bases, with 12 bases spanning the gap. The CDR3 sequence is 12 residues long. From germline, CDR1 is SQVTM and CDR2 ANQGSEA. The CDR3 here is CSAGAGPYEQYF. For the CDR3, the DNA is TGCAGCGCTGGGGCGGGGCCCTACGAGCAGTACTTC.

This clonotype was counted ten times or more. The chain links TRBV9 to TRBJ1-5; D is undetermined. Germline CDR1 reads SGDLS; CDR2 reads YYNGEE. Trimming cost V 0 bases and J 1 base, with 2 bases left between them. This CDR3 has 13 amino acids. CDR3 residues: CASSVESNQPQHF. The CDR3 region has the DNA TGTGCCAGCAGCGTAGAAAGCAATCAGCCCCAGCATTTT.

In its sample, this clonotype was seen many times. As the CDR3 is not closed by the conserved phenylalanine or tryptophan, this likely results from a read error. V is TRBV12-3 or TRBV12-4 and J is TRBJ1-2; D is uncertain. V was cut by 10 bases and J by 3 bases, with 9 bases left in between. The CDR3 length is 11 residues. CDR3 residues: CATWMDYGYTL. In DNA, the CDR3 is TGTGCCACCTGGATGGACTATGGCTACACCCTC.

This clonotype was detected ten times or more. This chain connects TRBV12-3 or TRBV12-4 to TRBJ1-1; D is undetermined. Trimming stripped 8 bases from V and 2 bases from J, with 6 bases between. CDR3 length equals 11 residues. CDR3 bases: TGTGCCAGCCAACTCAACACTGAAGCTTTCTTT. Its protein product is CASQLNTEAFF.

The table lists this clonotype with many counts. V and J are TRBV5-1 and TRBJ2-7, with D perhaps matching TRBD2 (5 bases). The CDR3 has 15 residues. Trimming pared 2 bases from V and 0 bases from J, leaving 12 bases between. CDR1 and CDR2 from the germline V gene are SGHRS and YFSETQ. The CDR3 reads CASSFSGMSSYEQYF. Here the CDR3 DNA reads TGCGCCAGCAGCTTTTCCGGGATGAGCTCCTACGAGCAGTACTTC.

At least ten counts were recorded for this clonotype. The CDR3 nucleotides are TGCAGCGTTGACGGTGCGGTGCGGGGCTACACCTTC. Translation: CSVDGAVRGYTF. This chain joins TRBV29-1 and TRBJ1-2, with D hard to call. The V gene lost 3 bases and the J gene lost 8 bases, with 13 bases spanning the gap. The CDR3 loop spans 12 amino acids. Germline CDR1 is SQVTM and CDR2 is ANQGSEA. The full variable domain, rest sourced from reference TRBV29-1 and TRBJ1-2, is SAVISQKPSRDICQRGTSLTIQCQVDSQVTMMFWYRQQPGQSLTLIATANQGSEATYESGFVIDKFPISRPNLTFSTLTVSNMSPEDSSIYLCSVDGAVRGYTFGSGTRLTVV.

The sample holds many counts of this clonotype. The chain uses TRBV6-5 and TRBJ2-2; 7 bases match TRBD2. Germline CDR1 reads MNHEY; CDR2 reads SVGAGI. The CDR3 has 11 amino acids. The V segment lost 7 bases and the J segment 13 bases; nucleotides outside the gene matches: 6. The chain's CDR3 is CASTGGIGLFF. As DNA, the CDR3 is TGTGCCAGCACGGGAGGAATTGGGCTGTTTTTT.